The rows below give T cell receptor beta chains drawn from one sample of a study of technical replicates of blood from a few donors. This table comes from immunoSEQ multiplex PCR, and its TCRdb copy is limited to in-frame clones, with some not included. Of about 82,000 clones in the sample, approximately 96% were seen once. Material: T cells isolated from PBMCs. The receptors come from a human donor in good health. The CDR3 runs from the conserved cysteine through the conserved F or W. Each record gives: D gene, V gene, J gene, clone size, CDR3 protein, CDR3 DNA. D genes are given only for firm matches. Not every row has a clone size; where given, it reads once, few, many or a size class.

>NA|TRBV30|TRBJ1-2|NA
CAWSPTMGAYGYTF
TGTGCCTGGAGTCCAACCATGGGGGCCTATGGCTACACCTTC
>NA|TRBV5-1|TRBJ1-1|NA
CASSLYNPGVTEAFF
TGCGCCAGCAGCTTGTATAACCCCGGGGTCACTGAAGCTTTCTTT
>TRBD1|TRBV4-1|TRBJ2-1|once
CASSLRTGPSYEQFF
TGCGCCAGCAGCCTAAGGACAGGGCCTAGTTATGAGCAGTTCTTC
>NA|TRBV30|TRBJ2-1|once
CAWSDSHNEQFF
TGTGCCTGGAGCGACAGCCACAATGAGCAGTTCTTC
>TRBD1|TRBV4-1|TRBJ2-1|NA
CASSQGLLTGGRNEQFF
TGCGCCAGCAGCCAAGGCTTATTGACAGGGGGACGCAATGAGCAGTTCTTC
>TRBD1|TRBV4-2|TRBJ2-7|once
CASSQIGTGAYEQYF
TGTGCCAGCAGCCAGATCGGGACAGGGGCCTACGAGCAGTACTTC
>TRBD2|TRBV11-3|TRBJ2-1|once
CASSQGTSVYEQFF
TGTGCCAGCAGCCAGGGGACTAGCGTCTATGAGCAGTTCTTC
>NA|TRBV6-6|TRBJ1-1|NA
CASSYSQVNTEAFF
TGTGCCAGCAGTTACTCGCAGGTAAACACTGAAGCTTTCTTT
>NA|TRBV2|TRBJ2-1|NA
CASSLDGNNEQFF
TGTGCCAGCAGCCTGGACGGGAACAATGAGCAGTTCTTC
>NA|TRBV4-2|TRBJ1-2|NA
CASSQAPGANYGYTF
TGTGCCAGCAGCCAAGCACCAGGGGCGAACTATGGCTACACCTTC
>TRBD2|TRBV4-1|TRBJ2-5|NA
CASSQDFGTSVKTQYF
TGCGCCAGCAGCCAAGATTTCGGGACTAGCGTAAAGACCCAGTACTTC
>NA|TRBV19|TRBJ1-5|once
CASSIVGNQPQHF
TGTGCCAGTAGTATAGTCGGGAATCAGCCCCAGCATTTT
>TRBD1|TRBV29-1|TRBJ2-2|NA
CSVPDRGTGELFF
TGCAGCGTCCCGGACAGGGGAACCGGGGAGCTGTTTTTT
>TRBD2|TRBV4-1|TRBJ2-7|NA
CASSQGTSGPYEQYF
TGCGCCAGCAGCCAAGGGACTAGCGGCCCCTACGAGCAGTACTTC
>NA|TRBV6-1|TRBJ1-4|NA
CASSDGGGLGEKLFF
TGTGCCAGCAGTGACGGCGGGGGCCTAGGAGAAAAACTGTTTTTT
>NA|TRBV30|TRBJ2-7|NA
CAWSAGGSYEQYF
TGTGCCTGGAGTGCCGGGGGTTCCTACGAGCAGTACTTC
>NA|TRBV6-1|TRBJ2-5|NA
CASSGQAETQYF
TGTGCCAGCAGTGGACAGGCAGAGACCCAGTACTTC
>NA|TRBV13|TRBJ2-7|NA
CASSPGTLRLEQYF
TGTGCCAGCAGCCCCGGGACTCTTCGTCTCGAGCAGTACTTC
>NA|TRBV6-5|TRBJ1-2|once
CASSPHSLYGYTF
TGTGCCAGCAGCCCTCATAGCCTCTATGGCTACACCTTC
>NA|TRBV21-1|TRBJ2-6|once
CASSGRTSRSGANVLTF
TGTGCCAGCAGCGGCCGCACAAGCAGGTCCGGGGCCAACGTCCTGACTTTC
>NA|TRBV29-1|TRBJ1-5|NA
CSATDDSSNQPQHF
TGCAGCGCCACGGACGACAGTAGCAATCAGCCCCAGCATTTT
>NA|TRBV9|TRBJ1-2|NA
CASSVVIEGGYTF
TGTGCCAGCAGCGTAGTAATTGAGGGTGGCTACACCTTC
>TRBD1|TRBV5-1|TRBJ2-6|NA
CASSSGQGSGANVLTF
TGCGCCAGCAGCTCGGGACAGGGATCTGGGGCCAACGTCCTGACTTTC
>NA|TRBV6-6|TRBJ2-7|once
CASFEPHLDEQYF
TGTGCCAGCTTCGAGCCGCACCTCGACGAGCAGTACTTC
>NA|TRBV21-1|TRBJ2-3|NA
CASRTGTSPSTDTQYF
TGTGCCAGCAGAACGGGGACTAGCCCCAGCACAGATACGCAGTATTTT
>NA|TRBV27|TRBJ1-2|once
CASSLSGIYGYTF
TGTGCCAGCAGTTTGTCCGGGATCTATGGCTACACCTTC